The 10 T cell receptor beta chains below all came from one sample that was sequenced in a study of T-cell reconstitution after alpha-beta-depleted transplantation in children. Unique molecular identifiers were used to barcode this TCRbeta library. TCRdb re-called the PCR reads through MiXCR, storing one row per CDR3 protein. The table lists fewer than 700,000 distinct CDR3 sequences, over 10% of them singletons. The source material was PBMCs, mostly from graft donor cells, sampled 360 days after TCRalphabeta/CD19-depleted stem cell transplant. All receptors derive from a male patient between 10 and 17 years old who had a stem cell transplant for acute myeloid leukemia, so the T cells may come from the graft donor.

This clonotype has a single count. Being one base from a much bigger clone, this may be a read error. V usage is TRBV20-1 and J usage is TRBJ2-1; no clear D. The CDR3 spans 12 residues. Germline V gene data show CDR1 as DFQATT and CDR2 as SNEGSKA (reference sequence). V was clipped by 4 bases and J by 9 bases, with 13 bases between them. In DNA, the CDR3 is TGCAGTGCTAAAGATCACCCCGTTGAGCAGTTCTTC. This translates into CSAKDHPVEQFF.

This clonotype has ten or more counts. The chain links TRBV21-1 to TRBJ2-7. TRBV21-1 is listed as a pseudogene. The CDR3 spans 10 residues. CDR3 coding DNA: TGTGCCAGCAGCCCCTACGAGCAGTACTTC. This sequence encodes CASSPYEQYF.

This clonotype was detected a few times. The CDR3 sequence: CASSYLDRGRARETQYF. The CDR3 nucleotides are TGTGCCAGCAGTTACCTTGACCGCGGGAGGGCCCGAGAGACCCAGTACTTC. This chain connects TRBV6-5 to TRBJ2-5; 9 positions agree with TRBD2. J gave up 4 bases and V 2 bases, and 11 bases lay outside the gene matches. The CDR3 spans 17 residues. The germline V gene encodes CDR1 MNHEY and CDR2 SVGAGI.

The chain recombines TRBV20-1 with TRBJ2-7; TRBD2 matches at 16 bases. The CDR3 runs to 15 residues. Per the germline V gene, CDR1 is DFQATT and CDR2 is SNEGSKA (reference sequence). Trimming cost V 0 bases and J 13 bases; bases outside gene matches: 9. The CDR3 loop reads CSARDGGLAGGPDYF. The DNA for the CDR3 is TGCAGTGCTAGAGATGGGGGACTAGCGGGAGGGCCGGACTACTTC.

This clonotype was seen repeatedly, ten times or more. The rearrangement links TRBV7-9 to TRBJ2-1, with TRBD1 matching 7 bases. Germline V CDR1 and CDR2: SEHNR, FQNEAQ (reference sequence). The CDR3 has 15 residues. V dropped 5 bases and J dropped 5; count of bases not matched to a gene: 9. The CDR3 is CASSHLTGSNNEQFF. The CDR3 DNA follows: TGTGCCAGCAGCCATCTGACAGGGTCCAACAATGAGCAGTTCTTC.

In this sample, this clonotype turned up a few times. CDR3 loop: CASSAGGNYEQYF. The CDR3 DNA reads TGTGCCAGCAGTGCGGGAGGGAACTACGAGCAGTACTTC. The chain combines TRBV6-2 or TRBV6-3 with TRBJ2-7, with 9 nucleotides matching TRBD2. Germline CDR1 is MNHEY and CDR2 is SVGEGT. V shed 5 bases and J 3 bases; nucleotides not matched to a gene: 2. The CDR3 is 13 amino acids.

A few counts support this clonotype. The gene calls are TRBV12-3 or TRBV12-4 and TRBJ2-1; TRBD2 aligns across 15 bases. V lost 7 bases to trimming and J lost 3 bases; unmatched junction nucleotides: 7. The CDR3 length is 17 residues. CDR3 amino acids: CASISGLAGGFYNEQFF. CDR3 nucleotides: TGTGCCAGCATCTCGGGACTAGCGGGAGGATTCTACAATGAGCAGTTCTTC.

The chain is built from TRBV19 and TRBJ2-1; the match to TRBD2 covers 12 bases. CDR1 is LNHDA and CDR2 is SQIVND in the germline V gene (reference sequence). V dropped 2 bases and J dropped 4; count of bases not matched to a gene: 6. The CDR3 covers 17 residues. The CDR3 DNA reads TGTGCCAGTAGTATAATTACTAGCGGGAGGATTTACAATGAGCAGTTCTTC. It is translated as CASSIITSGRIYNEQFF.

This clonotype was observed a handful of times. The V and J genes are TRBV5-1 and TRBJ2-7, with 10 bases that match TRBD1. This CDR3 is built from 15 residues. Germline lookup yields CDR1 SGHRS and CDR2 YFSETQ. V lost 4 bases, J lost 0 bases, and 4 bases stayed unmatched. The CDR3: CASSGTGVSSYEQYF. The CDR3 DNA reads as TGCGCCAGCAGCGGGACAGGGGTGAGCTCCTACGAGCAGTACTTC.

The rearrangement joins TRBV20-1 to TRBJ2-7; D may be TRBD1 (6 bases). V shed 1 base and J shed 2 bases, with 12 bases lying between them. The V gene's germline CDR1 is DFQATT and CDR2 SNEGSKA (reference sequence). The CDR3 is made up of 14 amino acids. CDR3 bases: TGCAGTGCTAGAGCCCAAGGGACACCCTACGAGCAGTACTTC. Translating it yields CSARAQGTPYEQYF.